The next 29 T cell receptor beta chains were all read from a single sample in a study of blood T cell repertoires in COVID-19. Sequencing used immunoSEQ multiplex PCR; TCRdb keeps in-frame clones, though not all of them. The sample includes about 71,000 clones, roughly nine tenths seen only once; the top ten take about 5.1%. Sequences were obtained from peripheral blood. These receptor sequences come from a woman aged 18-29 years with acute or convalescent COVID-19.

This chain uses TRBV11-2 with TRBJ2-4; TRBD1 matches 7 bases. V trimming: 5 bases; J trimming: 0 bases; junction bases outside the gene matches: 7. The CDR3 spans 16 residues. Per germline, CDR1 SGHAT and CDR2 FQNNGV. The CDR3 protein is CASSPGTALAKNIQYF. The CDR3 DNA reads TGTGCCAGCAGCCCGGGGACAGCGCTAGCCAAAAACATTCAGTACTTC.

The chain combines TRBV30 with TRBJ2-2; 13 bases map to TRBD2. V lost 3 bases, J lost 5 bases, and 6 bases stayed unmatched. The CDR3 loop spans 16 amino acids. Germline lookup yields CDR1 GTSNPN and CDR2 SVGIG (reference sequence). DNA of the CDR3: TGTGCCTGGAGGGGACTAGCGGGATCATCAACCGGGGAGCTGTTTTTT. This codes for CAWRGLAGSSTGELFF.

The chain uses TRBV7-2 and TRBJ2-7; D may be TRBD1 (5 bases). V lost 6 bases and J lost 6, with 15 bases in between. This CDR3 has 13 amino acids. Germline V CDR1 and CDR2: SGHTA, FQGNSA. In DNA, the CDR3 is TGTGCCAGCAGACTTAATACAGGCCGCGAGCAGTACTTC. The encoded protein is CASRLNTGREQYF. Full variable domain (missing parts from reference TRBV7-2 and TRBJ2-7): GAGVSQSPSNKVTEKGKDVELRCDPISGHTALYWYRQSLGQGLEFLIYFQGNSAPDKSGLPSDRFSAERTGGSVSTLTIQRTQQEDSAVYLCASRLNTGREQYFGPGTRLTVT.

This chain uses TRBV27 with TRBJ1-2; the match to TRBD1 covers 7 bases. CDR3 length equals 16 residues. The V segment lost 6 bases and the J segment 8 bases; nucleotides outside the gene matches: 18. Germline CDR1 and CDR2: MNHEY and SMNVEV (reference sequence). CDR3 loop: CASSLIPPGQRGGYTF. The CDR3 bases are TGTGCCAGCAGCCTTATACCACCGGGACAGCGAGGGGGCTACACCTTC.

This chain connects TRBV5-1 to TRBJ1-4; tentatively, D is TRBD1 (6 bases). The CDR3 is 16 amino acids. V was trimmed by 0 bases and J by 2 bases, leaving 11 bases between them. Germline V gives CDR1 SGHRS, CDR2 YFSETQ. CDR3 amino acids: CASSLAGARTNEKLFF. CDR3 DNA sequence: TGCGCCAGCAGCTTGGCAGGGGCCCGTACTAATGAAAAACTGTTTTTT.

The chain employs TRBV7-2 and TRBJ1-2; no reliable D call. Germline CDR1 reads SGHTA; CDR2 reads FQGNSA. The CDR3 contains 14 residues. The ends were cut back, 1 base at V and 0 bases at J, with 6 bases in the middle. CDR3 protein: CASSLGTANYGYTF. For the CDR3, the DNA is TGTGCCAGCAGCTTAGGTACAGCTAACTATGGCTACACCTTC.

The chain uses TRBV6-5 and TRBJ1-1; 12 bases match TRBD1. The germline CDR1 and CDR2 sequences are MNHEY and SVGAGI. Trimming removed 2 bases from V and 10 bases from J; junction bases left unmatched: 5. This CDR3 has 14 amino acids. The CDR3 coding sequence is TGTGCCAGCAGTTACACGGGACAGGGGGCGCGAGCTTTCTTT. Its translation is CASSYTGQGARAFF.

The CDR3 is CAIRPGLARNEQFF. CDR3 DNA: TGTGCCATCAGGCCGGGACTAGCGCGCAATGAGCAGTTCTTC. J is TRBJ2-1 and V is TRBV10-3, with 10 nucleotides matching TRBD2. CDR3 length equals 14 residues. Per germline, CDR1 ENHRY and CDR2 SYGVKD. Losses at the gene ends were 6 bases for V and 6 bases for J; bases not matched to a gene: 5.

The chain combines TRBV9 with TRBJ2-6; 7 nucleotides align to TRBD1. The germline CDR1 and CDR2 sequences are SGDLS and YYNGEE. V gave up 2 bases and J gave up 0 bases; unmatched junction bases: 11. The CDR3 covers 19 residues. CDR3 DNA sequence: TGTGCCAGCAGCGTCTCTTCCGGGACAGCGTTCTCTGGGGCCAACGTCCTGACTTTC. Translating gives CASSVSSGTAFSGANVLTF.

The chain joins TRBV4-3 to TRBJ1-6; D remains ambiguous. Germline CDR1 and CDR2: LGHNA and YSLEER. This CDR3 has 15 residues. The ends were cut back, 0 bases at V and 6 bases at J, with 9 bases in the middle. This chain's CDR3 is CASSQDKARNSPLHF. The CDR3 nucleotides are TGCGCCAGCAGCCAAGACAAAGCGCGTAATTCACCCCTCCACTTT.

The chain carries TRBV6-5 and TRBJ1-5, with 8 bases fitting TRBD1. The CDR3 has 15 residues. After removal of 4 bases from V and 5 bases from J, the junction contained 7 bases not matched to a gene. CDR1 and CDR2 from the germline V gene are MNHEY and SVGAGI. The CDR3 DNA is TGTGCCAGCAGTTCCACTGGGACAGGAGATCAGCCCCAGCATTTT. This codes for CASSSTGTGDQPQHF.

The V call is TRBV10-2, the J call TRBJ2-2; 7 nucleotides match TRBD1. V gave up 1 base and J gave up 2 bases; unmatched junction bases: 4. The CDR3 runs to 16 residues. Germline-derived CDR1 and CDR2 are WSHSY and SAAADI. CDR3 sequence reads: CASSELHRGNTGELFF. As DNA, the CDR3 is TGCGCCAGCAGTGAGTTGCACAGGGGCAACACCGGGGAGCTGTTTTTT.

The count of this clone is one. V usage is TRBV7-9 and J usage is TRBJ2-1; TRBD2 aligns across 13 bases. Trimming removed 1 base from V and 11 bases from J; junction bases left unmatched: 5. CDR3 length: 15 amino acids. Germline V CDR1 and CDR2: SEHNR, FQNEAQ (reference sequence). Here the CDR3 reads CASSLVPGLAGKQFF. The CDR3 bases are TGTGCCAGCAGCTTAGTACCGGGACTAGCGGGGAAGCAGTTCTTC.

This clone was detected once. The chain has TRBV7-9 and TRBJ1-1; 7 bases are shared with TRBD1. The length of the CDR3 is 14 residues. CDR1 is SEHNR and CDR2 is FQNEAQ in the germline V gene (reference sequence). J lost 7 bases, V lost 5 bases, and 10 bases had no gene match. CDR3 sequence (DNA): TGTGCCAGCAGCCCAAGACAGGGCTCGGGTGAAGCTTTCTTT. Translating it yields CASSPRQGSGEAFF.

The chain is built from TRBV5-1 and TRBJ1-1; possibly TRBD1 for D (5 bases). The CDR3 covers 13 residues. Germline assignment: CDR1 SGHRS and CDR2 YFSETQ. Trimming pared 3 bases from V and 1 base from J, leaving 7 bases between. CDR3 protein: CASSWGENTEAFF. CDR3 DNA: TGCGCCAGCAGCTGGGGGGAGAACACTGAAGCTTTCTTT.

The rearrangement links TRBV13 to TRBJ2-3, with a possible D match to TRBD1 (6 bases). V was trimmed by 2 bases and J by 5 bases, leaving 14 bases between them. Looked up from germline, CDR1 is PRHDT and CDR2 is FYEKMQ (reference sequence). The CDR3 sequence is 15 residues long. CDR3 DNA sequence: TGTGCCAGCAGCTTACGGCAGGGGCTTGTAGATACGCAGTATTTT. Translated: CASSLRQGLVDTQYF.

This clone was counted a few times. This CDR3 is CASSEARARGYYGYTF. The CDR3 DNA sequence: TGTGCCAGCAGTGAAGCCCGGGCTCGGGGATACTATGGCTACACCTTC. The rearrangement links TRBV6-1 to TRBJ1-2; D gene uncertain. Trimming removed 0 bases from V and 3 bases from J, with 14 bases in between. Germline V gene data show CDR1 as MNHNS and CDR2 as SASEGT. CDR3 size: 16 residues.

This clone was seen once. This chain connects TRBV5-1 to TRBJ2-3, with D uncertain. V was pared by 5 bases and J by 3 bases, with 16 bases between. This CDR3 spans 15 amino acids. CDR1 and CDR2 (germline): SGHRS, YFSETQ. In nucleotides, the CDR3 is TGCGCCAGCAGTTCAGAGTACGCGGCAACAGATACGCAGTATTTT. It is translated as CASSSEYAATDTQYF.

The V and J genes are TRBV4-1 and TRBJ1-1; D might be TRBD1 (5 bases). Germline CDR1 and CDR2: MGHRA and YSYEKL. The CDR3 covers 14 residues. Trimming stripped 3 bases from V and 1 base from J, with 9 bases between. Here the CDR3 reads CASSHLGQNTEAFF. DNA of the CDR3: TGCGCCAGCAGCCATCTCGGACAGAACACTGAAGCTTTCTTT.

The rearrangement uses TRBV28 and TRBJ2-3; 10 nucleotides line up with TRBD2. CDR3 length: 15 residues. Germline CDR1 and CDR2: MDHEN and SYDVKM. J was trimmed by 7 bases and V by 3 bases; bases with no gene match: 7. The CDR3 region has the DNA TGTGCCAGCAGTTTTGAGCGGGGGGGTATTCATACGCAGTATTTT. It is translated as CASSFERGGIHTQYF.

This clone occurred once. The chain joins TRBV9 to TRBJ1-1, with 8 bases lining up with TRBD1. The CDR3 sequence is 14 residues long. Germline V CDR1 and CDR2: SGDLS, YYNGEE. Trimming at V came to 4 bases and at J to 4 bases, leaving 6 bases not matched to a gene. The CDR3 DNA reads as TGTGCCAGCAGCTCACAGGGGGTGGGCACTGAAGCTTTCTTT. Its protein is CASSSQGVGTEAFF.

The CDR3 loop is CASSEKSGRDEQYF. The CDR3 coding sequence is TGTGCCAGCAGCGAAAAAAGCGGGAGAGACGAGCAGTACTTC. V and J are TRBV7-2 and TRBJ2-7; 8 nucleotides agree with TRBD2. Germline-derived CDR1 and CDR2 are SGHTA and FQGNSA. The CDR3 totals 14 residues. V lost 5 bases, J lost 5 bases, and 8 bases stayed unmatched.

V is TRBV12-3 or TRBV12-4 and J is TRBJ2-7, with TRBD2 as a possible D gene (5 bases). The CDR3 is made up of 13 amino acids. Trimming took off 7 bases at V and 6 bases at J, with 16 bases between the two ends. CDR3 protein: CASTQILRGEQYF. The CDR3 DNA reads as TGTGCCAGCACTCAAATACTCCGGGGCGAGCAGTACTTC.

This chain uses TRBV7-2 with TRBJ2-1, with 7 bases fitting TRBD2. This CDR3 contains 15 residues. Trimming cost V 6 bases and J 0 bases; bases outside gene matches: 5. CDR1 and CDR2 from the germline V gene are SGHTA and FQGNSA. The CDR3 nucleotides are TGTGCCAGCAGTCCCGGGAGGAGCTCCTACAATGAGCAGTTCTTC. This encodes CASSPGRSSYNEQFF.

The chain employs TRBV14 and TRBJ2-1, with 8 bases identical to TRBD2. J lost 7 bases, V lost 4 bases, and 6 bases had no gene match. The CDR3 is 14 residues long. In germline, CDR1 is SGHDN, CDR2 FVKESK. CDR3 sequence (DNA): TGTGCCAGCAGCCCCTTAGCGGGAAAGAATGAGCAGTTCTTC. Protein sequence: CASSPLAGKNEQFF.

The chain combines TRBV3-1 (or the pseudogene TRBV3-2) with TRBJ2-5; TRBD2 agrees at 11 bases. Trimming at V came to 4 bases and at J to 0 bases, leaving 4 bases not matched to a gene. Per germline, CDR1 LGHDT and CDR2 YNNKEL (reference sequence). The CDR3 contains 16 residues. CDR3: CASSPRTSGYQETQYF. For the CDR3, the DNA is TGTGCCAGCAGCCCCCGGACTAGCGGGTACCAAGAGACCCAGTACTTC.

The chain has TRBV5-6 and TRBJ2-2; tentative D call: TRBD2 (5 bases). CDR3 length: 18 residues. Per the germline V gene, CDR1 is SGHDT and CDR2 is YYEEEE. V lost 4 bases and J 5 bases, leaving 24 bases between the germline ends. The CDR3 region has the DNA TGTGCCAGCAGCCCACTGACCGGACGGGGAACGAGTACCGGGGAGCTGTTTTTT. Translating gives CASSPLTGRGTSTGELFF.

This clone was counted between two and nine times. V usage is TRBV27 and J usage is TRBJ2-1; 7 nucleotides align to TRBD1. The V segment lost 4 bases and the J segment 6 bases; nucleotides outside the gene matches: 3. CDR3 length: 13 amino acids. Germline lookup yields CDR1 MNHEY and CDR2 SMNVEV (reference sequence). CDR3 DNA sequence: TGTGCCAGCAGTTACAGGGGTCCCAATGAGCAGTTCTTC. Its translation: CASSYRGPNEQFF.

The V gene is TRBV5-6, the J gene TRBJ2-7; D might be TRBD2 (5 bases). CDR3 size: 16 residues. In germline, CDR1 is SGHDT, CDR2 YYEEEE. V lost 1 base to trimming and J lost 3 bases, with 17 bases between them. The CDR3 here is CASSLWGEGTNYEQYF. DNA of the CDR3: TGTGCCAGCAGCTTGTGGGGAGAGGGAACCAACTACGAGCAGTACTTC.